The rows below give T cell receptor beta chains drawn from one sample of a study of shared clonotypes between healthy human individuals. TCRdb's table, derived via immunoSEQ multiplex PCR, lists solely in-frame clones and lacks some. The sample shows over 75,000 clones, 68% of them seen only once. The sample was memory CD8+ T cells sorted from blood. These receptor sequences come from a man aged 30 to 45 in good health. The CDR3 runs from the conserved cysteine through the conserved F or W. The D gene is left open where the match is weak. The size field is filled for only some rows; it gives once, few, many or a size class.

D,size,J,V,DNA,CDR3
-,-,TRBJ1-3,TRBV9,TGTGCCAGCAGCGTGGGAGGGGTTCCTGGAAACACCATATATTTT,CASSVGGVPGNTIYF
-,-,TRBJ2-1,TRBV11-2,TGTGCCAGCAGCTTAGATCCCCCCCATGAGCAGTTCTTC,CASSLDPPHEQFF
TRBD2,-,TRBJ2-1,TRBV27,TGTGCCAGCAGTTTCCGTTTAACTAGCGGGAGCGGTAATGAGCAGTTCTTC,CASSFRLTSGSGNEQFF
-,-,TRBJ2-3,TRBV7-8,TGTGCCAGCAGCAAATTCTTAGCCGATACGCAGTATTTT,CASSKFLADTQYF
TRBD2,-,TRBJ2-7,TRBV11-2,TGTGCCAGCAGCTTAGTAGCGGGAGGGAACGAGCAGTACTTC,CASSLVAGGNEQYF
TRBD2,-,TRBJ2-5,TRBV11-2,TGTGCCAGCCGCGGGGGGGCGGGAGGCGCCGAGACCCAGTACTTC,CASRGGAGGAETQYF
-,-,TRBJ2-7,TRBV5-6,TGTGCCAGCAGCTTGCATGGGATGAGCTACGAGCAGTACTTC,CASSLHGMSYEQYF
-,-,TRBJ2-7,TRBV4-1,TGCGCCAGCAGCCAAGATACTTACGAGCAGTACTTC,CASSQDTYEQYF
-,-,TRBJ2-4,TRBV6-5,TGTGCCAGCTCTATTGGCGGGTCCGGGACAAACATTCAGTACTTC,CASSIGGSGTNIQYF
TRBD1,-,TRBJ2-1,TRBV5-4,TGTGCCAGCAGCCACGACAGGGAATACAATGAGCAGTTCTTC,CASSHDREYNEQFF
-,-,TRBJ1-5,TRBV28,TGTGCCAGCAGTTTACTAGGCACCCTGCAGCCCCAGCATTTT,CASSLLGTLQPQHF
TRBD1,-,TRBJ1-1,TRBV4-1,TGCGCCAGCAGCCGGGACAGGGGTAACACTGAAGCTTTCTTT,CASSRDRGNTEAFF
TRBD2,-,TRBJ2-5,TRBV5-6,TGTGCCAGCAGCTCCTGGGGGACTAGCATTGAGACCCAGTACTTC,CASSSWGTSIETQYF
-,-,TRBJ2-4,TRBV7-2,TGTGCCAGCAGCTATCAATCGGACCGACCTATTCAGTACTTC,CASSYQSDRPIQYF
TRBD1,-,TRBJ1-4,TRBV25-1,TGTGCCAGCAGTGAAAGGGACAGGTGGAATGAAAAACTGTTTTTT,CASSERDRWNEKLFF
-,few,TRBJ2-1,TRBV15,TGTGCCACCAGCAGAGGGCCAGGGCGGTACAATGAGCAGTTCTTC,CATSRGPGRYNEQFF
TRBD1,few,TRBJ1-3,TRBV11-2,TGTGCCAGCAGCTGGACAGGGCCCGGAAACACCATATATTTT,CASSWTGPGNTIYF
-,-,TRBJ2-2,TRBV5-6,TGTGCCAGCAGCTGGGGACATAACACCGGGGAGCTGTTTTTT,CASSWGHNTGELFF
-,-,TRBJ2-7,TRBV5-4,TGTGCCAGCAGCCCCTTCGATCCTCGGGAGCAGTACTTC,CASSPFDPREQYF
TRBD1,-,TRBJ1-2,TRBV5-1,TGCGCCAGCAGCCAAGGGACAGCAAACTATGGCTACACCTTC,CASSQGTANYGYTF
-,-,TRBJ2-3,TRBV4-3,TGCGCCAGCAGCCAAGACGCACTACCCTTCCGGGATACGCAGTATTTT,CASSQDALPFRDTQYF
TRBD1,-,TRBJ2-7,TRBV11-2,TGTGCCAGCAGCTTACGTACAGGGGGCGCGGATGAGCAGTACTTC,CASSLRTGGADEQYF